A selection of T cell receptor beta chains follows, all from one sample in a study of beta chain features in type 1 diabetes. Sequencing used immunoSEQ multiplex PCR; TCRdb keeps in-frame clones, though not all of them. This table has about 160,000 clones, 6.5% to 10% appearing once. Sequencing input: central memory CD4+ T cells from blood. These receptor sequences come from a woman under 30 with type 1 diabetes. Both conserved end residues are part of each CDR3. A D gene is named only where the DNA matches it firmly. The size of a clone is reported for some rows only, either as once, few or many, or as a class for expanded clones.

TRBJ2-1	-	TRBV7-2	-	CASSFFAASNNEQFF	TGTGCCAGCAGCTTTTTCGCGGCCAGTAACAATGAGCAGTTCTTC
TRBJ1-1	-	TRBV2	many	CASSEQAAEAFF	TGTGCCAGCAGCGAACAAGCTGCCGAAGCTTTCTTT
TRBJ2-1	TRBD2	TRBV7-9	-	CASSPRTSGLYNEQFF	TGTGCCAGCAGCCCGCGGACTAGCGGCCTTTACAATGAGCAGTTCTTC
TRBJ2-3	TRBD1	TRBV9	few	CASNRGAPTDTQYF	TGTGCCAGCAACAGGGGGGCCCCTACAGATACGCAGTATTTT
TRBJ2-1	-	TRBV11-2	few	CASSLSGPKQFF	TGTGCCAGCAGCCTCAGCGGGCCGAAGCAGTTCTTC
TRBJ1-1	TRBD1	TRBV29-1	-	CSVPGQANTEAFF	TGCAGCGTTCCGGGACAGGCGAACACTGAAGCTTTCTTT
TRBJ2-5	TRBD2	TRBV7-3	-	CASSLGTSGETQYF	TGTGCCAGCAGCTTAGGGACTAGCGGAGAGACCCAGTACTTC
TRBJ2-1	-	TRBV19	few	CASAPPGHNNEQFF	TGTGCCAGTGCGCCGCCGGGACACAACAATGAGCAGTTCTTC
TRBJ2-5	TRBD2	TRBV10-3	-	CAISDQSSGGMKTQYF	TGTGCCATCAGTGATCAGTCTAGCGGGGGGATGAAGACCCAGTACTTC
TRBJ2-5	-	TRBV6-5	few	CASTGVGETQYF	TGTGCCAGCACCGGGGTTGGGGAGACCCAGTACTTC
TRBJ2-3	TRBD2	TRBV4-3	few	CASSQDPGTSGRTDTQYF	TGCGCCAGCAGCCAAGATCCCGGGACTAGCGGGCGGACAGATACGCAGTATTTT
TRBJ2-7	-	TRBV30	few	CAWSTGAYEQYF	TGTGCCTGGAGTACAGGAGCCTACGAGCAGTACTTC
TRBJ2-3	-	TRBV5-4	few	CASSHKQGAGTDTQYF	TGTGCCAGCAGCCATAAACAGGGCGCAGGGACAGATACGCAGTATTTT
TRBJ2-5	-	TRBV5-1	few	CASSFDQETQYF	TGCGCCAGCAGCTTCGACCAAGAGACCCAGTACTTC
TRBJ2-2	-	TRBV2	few	CASFSGSLNTGELFF	TGTGCCAGCTTCTCGGGAAGCCTGAACACCGGGGAGCTGTTTTTT
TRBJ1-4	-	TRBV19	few	CASSTRGKLFF	TGTGCCAGTAGCACTCGGGGAAAACTGTTTTTT
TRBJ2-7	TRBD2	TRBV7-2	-	CASSLGLAGGSGYEQYF	TGTGCCAGCAGCTTGGGACTAGCGGGGGGGTCCGGGTACGAGCAGTACTTC
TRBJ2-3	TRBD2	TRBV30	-	CAWSVTRTSGRADTQYF	TGTGCCTGGAGTGTGACCAGGACTAGCGGGAGGGCAGATACGCAGTATTTT
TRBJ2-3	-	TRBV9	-	CASSVASPDTQYF	TGTGCCAGCAGCGTAGCGAGCCCTGATACGCAGTATTTT
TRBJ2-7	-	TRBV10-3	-	CAIRGETSEQYF	TGTGCCATCAGGGGAGAAACCTCCGAGCAGTACTTC
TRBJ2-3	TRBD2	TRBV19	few	CATQLAYSTDTQYF	TGTGCCACTCAACTAGCGTATTCCACAGATACGCAGTATTTT
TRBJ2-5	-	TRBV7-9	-	CASSHSGGETQYF	TGTGCCAGCAGCCATAGTGGGGGGGAGACCCAGTACTTC
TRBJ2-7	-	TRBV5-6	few	CASSLAVAPPSF	TGTGCCAGCAGCTTAGCGGTAGCTCCGCCGTCCTTC
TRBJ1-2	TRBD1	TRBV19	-	CASSVGTAENGYTF	TGTGCCAGTAGTGTCGGGACAGCTGAAAATGGCTACACCTTC
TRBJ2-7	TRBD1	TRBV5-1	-	CASSLGGDRVGYEQYF	TGCGCCAGCAGCTTGGGTGGGGACAGGGTTGGTTACGAGCAGTACTTC
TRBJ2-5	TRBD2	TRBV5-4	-	CASSFSATSGSETQYF	TGTGCCAGCAGCTTCAGCGCGACTAGCGGTTCAGAGACCCAGTACTTC
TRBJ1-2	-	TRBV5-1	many	CASSFPGGDYGYTF	TGCGCCAGCAGCTTCCCAGGAGGGGACTATGGCTACACCTTC
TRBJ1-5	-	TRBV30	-	CAWSVLGGQPQHF	TGTGCCTGGAGTGTACTCGGTGGTCAGCCCCAGCATTTT
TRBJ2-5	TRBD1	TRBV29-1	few	CSVEGTGGGETQYF	TGCAGCGTTGAAGGGACAGGGGGGGGAGAGACCCAGTACTTC
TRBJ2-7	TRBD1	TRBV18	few	CASSSGTGRIEQYF	TGTGCCAGCTCAAGCGGGACAGGGAGAATCGAGCAGTACTTC
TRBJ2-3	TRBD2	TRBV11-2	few	CASSSGGAMYTQYF	TGTGCCAGCAGCTCCGGGGGGGCCATGTATACGCAGTATTTT
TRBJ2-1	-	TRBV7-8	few	CASSPSIEQFF	TGTGCCAGCAGCCCCAGTATTGAGCAGTTCTTC
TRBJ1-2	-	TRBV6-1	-	CASSEEQGIYYGYTF	TGTGCCAGCAGTGAAGAACAGGGTATATACTATGGCTACACCTTC
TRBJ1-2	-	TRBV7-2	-	CASSISELSYGYTF	TGTGCCAGCAGCATCTCGGAGCTTAGCTATGGCTACACCTTC
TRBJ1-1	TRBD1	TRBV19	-	CASSIGGQGGEAFF	TGTGCCAGTAGTATCGGCGGACAGGGAGGTGAAGCTTTCTTT
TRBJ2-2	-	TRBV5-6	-	CASSLGPTTGELFF	TGTGCCAGCAGCTTGGGTCCTACCACCGGGGAGCTGTTTTTT
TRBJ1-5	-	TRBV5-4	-	CASSLGQNQPQHF	TGTGCCAGCAGCTTGGGACAGAATCAGCCCCAGCATTTT
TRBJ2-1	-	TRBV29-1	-	CSVSTTDSFLNEQFF	TGCAGCGTTTCGACAACGGACAGCTTCCTAAATGAGCAGTTCTTC
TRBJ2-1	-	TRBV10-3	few	CASSEAIENEQFF	TGTGCCAGCAGTGAAGCGATTGAAAATGAGCAGTTCTTC
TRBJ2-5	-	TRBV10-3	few	CAIRQGQGQQETQYF	TGTGCCATCAGACAGGGTCAGGGGCAACAAGAGACCCAGTACTTC
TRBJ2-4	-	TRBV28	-	CASSLWTAKAKNIQYF	TGTGCCAGCAGTTTATGGACAGCCAAAGCCAAAAACATTCAGTACTTC
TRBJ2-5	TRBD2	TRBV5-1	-	CASSLSGGDQETQYF	TGCGCCAGCAGCTTGAGCGGGGGAGATCAAGAGACCCAGTACTTC
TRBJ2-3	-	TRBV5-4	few	CASSQAGTNTDTQYF	TGCGCCAGCAGCCAAGCCGGGACAAACACAGATACGCAGTATTTT
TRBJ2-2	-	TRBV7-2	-	CASSLVGGYTGELFF	TGTGCCAGCAGCTTAGTCGGGGGATACACCGGGGAGCTGTTTTTT
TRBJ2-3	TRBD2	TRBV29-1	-	CSVELAGTIDTQYF	TGCAGCGTTGAACTAGCGGGAACAATAGATACGCAGTATTTT
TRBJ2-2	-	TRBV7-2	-	CASSWSAGTGELFF	TGTGCCAGCAGCTGGTCGGCAGGGACCGGGGAGCTGTTTTTT
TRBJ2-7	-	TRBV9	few	CASSVDLGGSEQYF	TGTGCCAGCAGCGTAGATCTGGGAGGCTCCGAGCAGTACTTC
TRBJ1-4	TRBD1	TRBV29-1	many	CSVRGQGNEKLFF	TGCAGCGTCCGGGGACAGGGTAATGAAAAACTGTTTTTT
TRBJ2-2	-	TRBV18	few	CASSPDRNTGELFF	TGTGCCAGCTCACCGGACAGGAACACCGGGGAGCTGTTTTTT
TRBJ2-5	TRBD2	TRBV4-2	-	CASSPGTSGQETQYF	TGTGCCAGCAGCCCGGGTACTAGCGGCCAAGAGACCCAGTACTTC
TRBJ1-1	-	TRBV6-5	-	CASSYTGGQAEAFF	TGTGCCAGCAGTTACACGGGAGGGCAGGCCGAAGCTTTCTTT
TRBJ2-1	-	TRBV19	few	CASSKGRGFYNEQFF	TGTGCCAGTAGTAAGGGGAGGGGGTTCTACAATGAGCAGTTCTTC
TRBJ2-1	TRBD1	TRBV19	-	CASSIWTGDLYNEQFF	TGTGCCAGTAGTATCTGGACAGGGGACCTCTACAATGAGCAGTTCTTC
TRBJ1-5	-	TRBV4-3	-	CASSQEVQSNQPQHF	TGCGCCAGCAGCCAAGAAGTGCAGAGCAATCAGCCCCAGCATTTT
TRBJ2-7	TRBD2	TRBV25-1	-	CASLLAGAYEQYF	TGTGCCAGTCTTCTAGCGGGGGCCTACGAGCAGTACTTC
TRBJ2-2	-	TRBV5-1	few	CASSGDLAGELFF	TGCGCCAGCAGCGGGGACTTGGCCGGGGAGCTGTTTTTT
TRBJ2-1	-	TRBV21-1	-	CASSKPKEASGAYNEQFF	TGTGCCAGCAGCAAACCAAAAGAGGCTAGCGGGGCATACAATGAGCAGTTCTTC
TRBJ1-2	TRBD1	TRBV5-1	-	CASSLESGGYGYTF	TGCGCCAGCAGCTTGGAATCAGGGGGTTATGGCTACACCTTC
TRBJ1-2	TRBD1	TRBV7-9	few	CASSLMTGQDGYTF	TGTGCCAGCAGCTTAATGACGGGACAGGATGGCTACACCTTC
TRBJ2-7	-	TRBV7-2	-	CASSSLTTQYF	TGTGCCAGCAGCTCCCTTACAACGCAGTACTTC